A single sample gave rise to the 22 T cell receptor beta chains below, sequenced in a study of cytotoxic CD8 clonotypes in ibrutinib-treated CLL. The table came from immunoSEQ multiplex PCR; TCRdb's copy has only in-frame clones and leaves some out. The sample lists about 72,000 clones, 65% to 85% occurring once. This sample comprised PBMCs, obtained at disease progression, from a patient treated with ibrutinib. The receptors here all came from a human donor with chronic lymphocytic leukemia.

This clone occurred once. This chain joins TRBV7-9 and TRBJ1-5, with D hard to call. Germline V gene data show CDR1 as SEHNR and CDR2 as FQNEAQ (reference sequence). The CDR3 has 12 residues. Trimming stripped 8 bases from V and 10 bases from J, with 15 bases between. The CDR3 here is CASRLEMEPQHF. CDR3 bases: TGTGCCAGCCGACTTGAAATGGAACCCCAGCATTTT.

This clone was picked up a small number of times. The rearrangement uses TRBV19 and TRBJ1-5, with D unclear. This CDR3 is 15 amino acids long. The germline gives CDR1 LNHDA, CDR2 SQIVND (reference sequence). Trimming left V 3 bases short and J 0 bases short, with 9 bases between. CDR3 nucleotides: TGTGCCAGTAGTATTTCTCCGGCTAGCAATCAGCCCCAGCATTTT. This gives the protein CASSISPASNQPQHF.

This chain joins TRBV28 and TRBJ2-5; 11 nucleotides match TRBD2. The germline V gene has CDR1 MDHEN and CDR2 SYDVKM. The trim removed 4 bases at V and 5 bases at J, leaving 6 bases unmatched. This CDR3 region has 15 residues. The CDR3 DNA reads TGTGCCAGCAGTTCACGACTAGCGGGGATGGAGACCCAGTACTTC. This translates into CASSSRLAGMETQYF.

The rearrangement links TRBV6-5 to TRBJ2-7; 7 positions agree with TRBD2. This CDR3 region has 13 residues. Germline lookup yields CDR1 MNHEY and CDR2 SVGAGI. V was clipped by 7 bases and J by 4 bases; unmatched bases: 7. CDR3 region: CASTAAGRYEQYF. In DNA, the CDR3 is TGTGCCAGCACTGCAGCGGGGCGTTACGAGCAGTACTTC.

This clone was picked up one time. The chain links TRBV7-3 to TRBJ1-3, with D maybe TRBD1 (5 bases). The germline V gene encodes CDR1 SGHTA and CDR2 FQGTGA. The CDR3 is 15 amino acids. V was clipped by 3 bases and J by 0 bases, with 9 bases between them. The CDR3 DNA is TGTGCCAGCAGCTTGTGGGGGAGCTCTGGAAACACCATATATTTT. It specifies CASSLWGSSGNTIYF.

The rearrangement uses TRBV5-4 and TRBJ2-3; D is perhaps TRBD2 (6 bases). Germline-derived CDR1 and CDR2 are SGHNT and YYREEE (reference sequence). The ends were cut back, 7 bases at V and 2 bases at J, with 14 bases in the middle. There are 14 residues in the CDR3. The CDR3 DNA follows: TGTGCCAGCGGCCGGGACTCTCACACAGATACGCAGTATTTT. This sequence encodes CASGRDSHTDTQYF.

This rearrangement joins TRBV29-1 to TRBJ1-1, with 9 positions matching TRBD1. Germline values: CDR1 SQVTM, CDR2 ANQGSEA. The CDR3 length is 13 residues. J gave up 3 bases and V 6 bases, and 5 bases lay outside the gene matches. Here the CDR3 reads CSVDRGVDTEAFF. CDR3 sequence (DNA): TGCAGCGTGGACAGGGGAGTTGACACTGAAGCTTTCTTT.

Only one count was recorded for this clone. This rearrangement joins TRBV7-9 to TRBJ1-1; 7 bases are shared with TRBD1. V gave up 3 bases and J gave up 2 bases; unmatched junction bases: 3. Germline V CDR1 and CDR2: SEHNR, FQNEAQ (reference sequence). This CDR3 has 14 amino acids. The CDR3 DNA reads TGTGCCAGCAGCTTGAACAGGGGTAACACTGAAGCTTTCTTT. Residues: CASSLNRGNTEAFF.

This clone is judged medium-sized. The J gene is TRBJ1-1, the V gene TRBV18; D is possibly TRBD1 (6 bases). The germline CDR1 and CDR2 sequences are KGHSH and LQKENI. Trimming left V 6 bases short and J 7 bases short, with 18 bases between. This CDR3 has 14 amino acids. CDR3 loop: CASSGLGTRFEAFF. In nucleotides, the CDR3 is TGTGCCAGCTCCGGACTGGGGACAAGATTTGAAGCTTTCTTT.

V is TRBV29-1 and J is TRBJ1-1, with 7 nucleotides matching TRBD1. V shed 8 bases and J 7 bases; nucleotides not matched to a gene: 7. Germline assignment: CDR1 SQVTM and CDR2 ANQGSEA. The CDR3 contains 11 residues. The CDR3 DNA follows: TGCAGCTGCAAGACAGGGTTTGAAGCTTTCTTT. Protein sequence: CSCKTGFEAFF.

V is TRBV4-1 and J is TRBJ1-1, with D hard to call. V lost 6 bases and J lost 3, with 11 bases in between. CDR3 length equals 13 residues. The germline CDR1 and CDR2 sequences are MGHRA and YSYEKL. In DNA, the CDR3 is TGCGCCAGCAGTCACGAAAGGGACACTGAAGCTTTCTTT. This translates into CASSHERDTEAFF.

The chain joins TRBV19 to TRBJ2-5; possibly TRBD2 for D (5 bases). From germline, CDR1 is LNHDA and CDR2 SQIVND (reference sequence). V was pared by 3 bases and J by 5 bases, with 13 bases between. The CDR3 loop spans 14 amino acids. CDR3 DNA: TGTGCCAGTAGTATCCGCTCCCCGGGGGAGACCCAGTACTTC. Translated: CASSIRSPGETQYF.

The chain uses TRBV10-3 and TRBJ2-6, with D tentatively TRBD1 or TRBD2 (5 bases each). V was shortened by 2 bases and J by 5 bases, with 19 bases between the two germline ends. CDR3 length equals 18 residues. Germline CDR1 and CDR2: ENHRY and SYGVKD. The CDR3 DNA reads TGTGCCATCAGTGAGAATATACTCAGGGACGTAAGGGCCAACGTCCTGACTTTC. This encodes CAISENILRDVRANVLTF.

The rearrangement joins TRBV2 to TRBJ2-5; D uncertain. Germline V lookup: CDR1 SNHLY, CDR2 FYNNEI. The CDR3 sequence is 14 residues long. Trimming cost V 2 bases and J 2 bases, with 9 bases left between them. CDR3 DNA: TGTGCCAGCAGTGAAACAAATCCTCAAGAGACCCAGTACTTC. It encodes CASSETNPQETQYF.

The V and J genes are TRBV27 and TRBJ1-2; TRBD1 might be the D (6 bases). The V end lost 5 bases, the J end lost 4 bases, and 11 bases lay between the germline ends. CDR1 is MNHEY, CDR2 SMNVEV, per germline (reference sequence). This CDR3 has 13 residues. The CDR3 sequence is CASSTGGRYGYTF. The DNA of the CDR3 is TGTGCCAGCAGTACGGGGGGCCGCTATGGCTACACCTTC.

V and J are TRBV27 and TRBJ2-5; 7 bases fit TRBD2. V shed 6 bases, J shed 4 bases, and the junction held 8 bases outside the gene matches. The CDR3 sequence is 14 residues long. Germline CDR1 and CDR2: MNHEY and SMNVEV (reference sequence). CDR3 sequence (DNA): TGTGCCAGCAGCCACCCGGGACTAAGAGAGACCCAGTACTTC. This sequence encodes CASSHPGLRETQYF.

The chain carries TRBV5-1 and TRBJ1-6; no definite D call. V lost 0 bases, J lost 0 bases, and 4 bases lay in between. Germline V gives CDR1 SGHRS, CDR2 YFSETQ. The length of the CDR3 is 15 residues. CDR3 coding DNA: TGCGCCAGCAGCTTGGGCTTCTCCTATAATTCACCCCTCCACTTT. Its protein is CASSLGFSYNSPLHF.

J is TRBJ1-6 and V is TRBV7-9; D perhaps matches TRBD1 (5 bases). From germline, CDR1 is SEHNR and CDR2 FQNEAQ (reference sequence). V lost 1 base and J lost 9, with 7 bases in between. There are 13 residues in the CDR3. Here the CDR3 reads CASSLVDTSPLHF. The CDR3 region has the DNA TGTGCCAGCAGCTTAGTGGACACTTCACCCCTCCACTTT.

The chain couples TRBV29-1 to TRBJ2-2; no firm D call. Germline V CDR1 and CDR2: SQVTM, ANQGSEA. The CDR3 has 12 amino acids. Trimming cost V 5 bases and J 3 bases, with 7 bases left between them. The chain's CDR3 is CSVFVYTGELFF. CDR3 DNA: TGCAGCGTTTTCGTCTACACCGGGGAGCTGTTTTTT.

The rearrangement uses TRBV5-4 and TRBJ1-2; 7 bases fit TRBD1. The CDR3 totals 13 residues. Trimming at V came to 4 bases and at J to 8 bases, leaving 8 bases not matched to a gene. Germline CDR1 and CDR2: SGHNT and YYREEE (reference sequence). CDR3 residues: CASSQTGTGGYTF. DNA of the CDR3: TGTGCCAGCAGCCAGACAGGGACGGGGGGCTACACCTTC.

V and J are TRBV25-1 and TRBJ2-1, with a tentative D call TRBD1 (5 bases). V was pared by 5 bases and J by 9 bases, with 8 bases between. Germline V gene sequence: CDR1 MGHDK, CDR2 SYGVNS. CDR3 length: 11 residues. As DNA, the CDR3 is TGTGCCAGCAGTATCAGGGCTGAGCAGTTCTTC. Translated: CASSIRAEQFF.

The V call is TRBV2, the J call TRBJ2-7, with D maybe TRBD2 (5 bases). Germline loops: CDR1 SNHLY, CDR2 FYNNEI. The CDR3 runs 13 residues. The ends were cut back, 6 bases at V and 3 bases at J, with 12 bases in the middle. The CDR3: CASSPDGVYEQYF. The DNA for the CDR3 is TGTGCCAGCAGCCCCGACGGGGTCTACGAGCAGTACTTC.